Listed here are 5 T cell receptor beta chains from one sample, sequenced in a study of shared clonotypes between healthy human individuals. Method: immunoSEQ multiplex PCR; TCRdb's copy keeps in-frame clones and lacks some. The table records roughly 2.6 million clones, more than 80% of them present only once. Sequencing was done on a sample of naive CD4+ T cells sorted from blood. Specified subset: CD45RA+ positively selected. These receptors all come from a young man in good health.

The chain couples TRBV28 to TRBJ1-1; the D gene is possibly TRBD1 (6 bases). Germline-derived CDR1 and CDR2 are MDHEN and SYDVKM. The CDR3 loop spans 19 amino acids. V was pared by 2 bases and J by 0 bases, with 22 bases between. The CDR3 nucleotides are TGTGCCAGCAGTTTACTCGTCCCCCAGGACAGCTCAATGAACACTGAAGCTTTCTTT. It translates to CASSLLVPQDSSMNTEAFF.

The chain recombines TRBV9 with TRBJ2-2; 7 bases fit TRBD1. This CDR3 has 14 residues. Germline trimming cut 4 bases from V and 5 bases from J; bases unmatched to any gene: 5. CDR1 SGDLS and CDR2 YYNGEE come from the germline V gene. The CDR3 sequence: CASSLAGGTGELFF. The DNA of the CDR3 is TGTGCCAGCAGCCTGGCAGGGGGTACCGGGGAGCTGTTTTTT.

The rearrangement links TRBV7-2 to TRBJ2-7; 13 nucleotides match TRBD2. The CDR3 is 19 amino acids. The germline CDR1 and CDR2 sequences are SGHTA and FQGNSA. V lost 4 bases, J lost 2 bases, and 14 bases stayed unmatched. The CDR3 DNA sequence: TGTGCCAGCAGCTCGGAACTAGCGGGAGGGCTAATCCAAACCTACGAGCAGTACTTC. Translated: CASSSELAGGLIQTYEQYF.

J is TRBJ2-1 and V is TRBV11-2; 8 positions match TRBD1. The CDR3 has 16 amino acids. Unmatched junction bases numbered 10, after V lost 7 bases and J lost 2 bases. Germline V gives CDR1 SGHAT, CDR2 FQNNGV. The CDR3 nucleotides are TGTGCCAGCACCCTCAGCCGGACAGGGCCCTACAATGAGCAGTTCTTC. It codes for CASTLSRTGPYNEQFF.

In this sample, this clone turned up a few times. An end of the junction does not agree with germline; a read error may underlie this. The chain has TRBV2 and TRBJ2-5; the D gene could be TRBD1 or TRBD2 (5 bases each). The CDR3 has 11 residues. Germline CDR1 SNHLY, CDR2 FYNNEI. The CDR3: CASSVNSGTHF. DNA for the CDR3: TGTGCCAGCAGTGTGAATTCGGGGACCCACTTC. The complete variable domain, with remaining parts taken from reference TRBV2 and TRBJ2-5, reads EPEVTQTPSHQVTQMGQEVILRCVPISNHLYFYWYRQILGQKVEFLVSFYNNEISEKSEIFDDQFSVERPDGSNFTLKIRSTKLEDSAMYFCASSVNSGTHFGPGTRLLVL.